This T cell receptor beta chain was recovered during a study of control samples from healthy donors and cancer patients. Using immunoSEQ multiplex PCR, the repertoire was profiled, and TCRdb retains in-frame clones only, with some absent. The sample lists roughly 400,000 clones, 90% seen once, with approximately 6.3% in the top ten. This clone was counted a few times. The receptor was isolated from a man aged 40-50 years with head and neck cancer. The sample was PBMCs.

CDR3 DNA: TGTGCCAGCAGCAAGGACAGGGCTGGGGCCAACGTCCTGACTTTC. Translating it yields CASSKDRAGANVLTF. This chain uses TRBV5-4 with TRBJ2-6, with 8 bases lining up with TRBD1. The CDR3 spans 15 residues. Germline V lookup: CDR1 SGHNT, CDR2 YYREEE (reference sequence). V dropped 4 bases and J dropped 2; count of bases not matched to a gene: 2. The full variable domain, completed using reference TRBV5-4 and TRBJ2-6, is ETGVTQSPTHLIKTRGQQVTLRCSSQSGHNTVSWYQQALGQGPQFIFQYYREEENGRGNFPPRFSGLQFPNYSSELNVNALELDDSALYLCASSKDRAGANVLTFGAGSRLTVL.